This T cell receptor beta chain came from a study of blood T cell repertoires in COVID-19. Study background: Sites across the United States, Italy and Spain contributed samples from acute and convalescent COVID-19. T cells, B-cell-depleted T cells, or PBMCs supplied cDNA or gDNA.

This clone has just a few counts. This CDR3 comprises 15 residues. The V gene's germline CDR1 is KGHDR and CDR2 SFDVKD. V was pared by 7 bases and J by 5 bases, with 9 bases of the junction left unmatched. In the original workflow: The authors estimated nucleated cell counts from reference gene primer amplification. The data were produced by immunoSEQ multiplex PCR, yet TCRdb's version contains in-frame clones alone and is incomplete. The DNA was the basis for D and trimming; V, J and clone size are from that table. Seen here are roughly 80,000 clones, 83% observed once, and the top ten hold roughly 29%.

Sequences were obtained from peripheral blood. The origin of this receptor is a woman over 75 with acute or convalescent COVID-19. The chain has TRBV24-1 and TRBJ2-2; 7 nucleotides match TRBD1. The CDR3 DNA reads TGTGCCACCAGATCAACAGGGGTGGATACCGGGGAGCTGTTTTTT. Encoded protein: CATRSTGVDTGELFF.